One and the same sample provided the 27 T cell receptor beta chains below, sequenced in a study of early T cells in non-severe SARS-CoV-2 infection. Using its own MiXCR run on the 5' RACE reads, TCRdb lists one record per CDR3 protein. The sample consists of some 50,000 distinct CDR3 sequences, about 4.6% of them appearing once. The sample consisted of whole blood. These receptor sequences come from an adult who was a healthcare worker with PCR-confirmed SARS-CoV-2 infection or an uninfected control (not recorded which).

This clonotype appeared a few times. The rearrangement uses TRBV20-1 and TRBJ2-4; weak D call: TRBD2 (5 bases). The CDR3 is 16 residues long. V shed 3 bases and J shed 2 bases, with 17 bases lying between them. Germline CDR1 is DFQATT and CDR2 is SNEGSKA (reference sequence). CDR3 protein: CSARETGRVSKNIQYF. Here the CDR3 DNA reads TGCAGTGCTAGGGAGACGGGGAGAGTCTCCAAAAACATTCAGTACTTC.

There are many counts of this clonotype. This chain joins TRBV3-1 and TRBJ2-7; D is unclear. The germline CDR1 and CDR2 sequences are LGHDT and YNNKEL (reference sequence). The V end was cut by 4 bases, the J end by 1 base, with 8 bases between. The CDR3 is 13 amino acids. In nucleotides, the CDR3 is TGTGCCAGCAGCCCGGGTCCTTCCTACGAGCAGTACTTC. It is translated as CASSPGPSYEQYF.

This clonotype was observed many times. The rearrangement links TRBV6-1 to TRBJ1-2; TRBD1 matches at 7 bases. Trimming took 2 bases from V and 7 from J; bases not matched to a gene: 7. Germline loops: CDR1 MNHNS, CDR2 SASEGT. The CDR3 has 14 residues. CDR3 sequence: CASSERTGWGGYTF. CDR3 coding DNA: TGTGCCAGCAGTGAACGGACAGGCTGGGGTGGCTACACCTTC.

This clonotype was found many times. This chain connects TRBV18 to TRBJ2-5; no firm D call. The CDR3 contains 12 residues. CDR1 is KGHSH, CDR2 LQKENI, per germline. Trimming shortened V by 3 bases and J by 5 bases, and 7 bases separated the two germline ends. The CDR3 DNA reads as TGTGCCAGCTCACCCCTCGGGGAGACCCAGTACTTC. This translates into CASSPLGETQYF.

This clonotype has a count of ten or more. This sequence joins TRBV20-1 and TRBJ1-1; 7 bases line up with TRBD1. Germline V gene data show CDR1 as DFQATT and CDR2 as SNEGSKA (reference sequence). This CDR3 is built from 13 residues. V gave up 5 bases and J gave up 1 base; unmatched junction bases: 4. The CDR3 sequence is CSALDRTNTEAFF. The CDR3 coding sequence is TGCAGTGCTTTGGACAGGACGAACACTGAAGCTTTCTTT.

This clonotype was detected many times. This chain joins TRBV7-8 and TRBJ2-7, with 9 nucleotides matching TRBD1. CDR3 length equals 16 residues. Trimming removed 0 bases from V and 6 bases from J; junction bases left unmatched: 9. Germline V gene lookup returns CDR1 SGHVS and CDR2 FQNEAQ. The DNA for the CDR3 is TGTGCCAGCAGCTTAGCTTCCCCGGGACAGGGAGGCGAGCAGTACTTC. It yields the protein CASSLASPGQGGEQYF. The entire variable domain, with the rest obtained from reference TRBV7-8 and TRBJ2-7, is as follows: GAGVSQSPRYKVAKRGQDVALRCDPISGHVSLFWYQQALGQGPEFLTYFQNEAQLDKSGLPSDRFFAERPEGSVSTLKIQRTQQEDSAVYLCASSLASPGQGGEQYFGPGTRLTVT.

V gene TRBV7-9 combines with J gene TRBJ2-1; D not resolved. The CDR3 has 12 residues. V lost 5 bases and J 7 bases, leaving 9 bases between the germline ends. The germline CDR1 and CDR2 sequences are SEHNR and FQNEAQ (reference sequence). The DNA of the CDR3 is TGTGCCAGCAGCCGATTTCCGAATGAGCAGTTCTTC. This translates into CASSRFPNEQFF.

A few counts support this clonotype. A much larger clonotype is one base distant, so this may be a read error. This chain joins TRBV14 and TRBJ2-3; maybe TRBD2 (5 bases). CDR3 length: 15 amino acids. The germline V gene encodes CDR1 SGHDN and CDR2 FVKESK. The V gene lost 4 bases and the J gene lost 0 bases, with 11 bases spanning the gap. The CDR3, as DNA: TGTGCCAGCAGCCCCACGGGAACTAGCACAGATACGCAGTATTTT. Encoded protein: CASSPTGTSTDTQYF.

This clonotype was recorded many times. The chain employs TRBV7-2 and TRBJ2-3; TRBD2 might be the D (5 bases). The germline V gene encodes CDR1 SGHTA and CDR2 FQGNSA. Between the trimmed V and J ends, which lost 0 bases and 6 bases, there was a span of 7 bases. This CDR3 has 13 residues. CDR3 sequence reads: CASSLAAADTQYF. The CDR3 nucleotides read TGTGCCAGCAGCTTAGCAGCGGCTGATACGCAGTATTTT.

This clonotype has only one observation. This chain links TRBV6-1 with TRBJ2-7; D perhaps matches TRBD1 (5 bases). Germline values: CDR1 MNHNS, CDR2 SASEGT. Deletions cut 4 bases from V and 0 bases from J, with 13 bases between. The CDR3 has 15 amino acids. The CDR3 loop reads CASSAGYTFSYEQYF. Written as DNA, the CDR3 is TGTGCCAGCAGTGCAGGGTATACCTTCTCCTACGAGCAGTACTTC.

At least ten counts were recorded for this clonotype. This chain uses TRBV4-3 with TRBJ1-6, with D possibly matching TRBD1 (5 bases). Trimming took off 1 base at V and 5 bases at J, with 9 bases between the two ends. Per germline, CDR1 LGHNA and CDR2 YSLEER. The CDR3 totals 15 residues. This chain's CDR3 is CASSQGTSDNSPLHF. The CDR3 nucleotides are TGCGCCAGCAGCCAAGGGACATCAGATAATTCACCCCTCCACTTT.

At least ten counts were recorded for this clonotype. CDR3 protein: CASSRDPNEKLFF. The CDR3, as DNA: TGTGCCAGCAGCAGGGACCCAAATGAAAAACTGTTTTTT. The chain joins TRBV5-8 to TRBJ1-4; D possibly corresponds to TRBD1 (5 bases). The V and J ends lost 4 bases and 5 bases respectively, with 9 bases between them. Looked up from germline, CDR1 is SGHTS and CDR2 is YDEGEE. CDR3 length: 13 residues. The full variable domain, completed using reference TRBV5-8 and TRBJ1-4, is EAGVTQSPTHLIKTRGQQATLRCSPISGHTSVYWYQQALGLGLQFLLWYDEGEERNRGNFPPRFSGRQFPNYSSELNVNALELEDSALYLCASSRDPNEKLFFGSGTQLSVL.

This clonotype has ten or more counts. The chain couples TRBV7-9 to TRBJ1-4, with TRBD1 identical over 7 bases. The CDR3 length is 14 residues. With V trimmed by 6 bases and J by 6 bases, 7 bases remained unmatched. Germline assignment: CDR1 SEHNR and CDR2 FQNEAQ (reference sequence). CDR3 sequence (DNA): TGTGCCAGCAGTATCCGGGACAGCGATGAAAAACTGTTTTTT. Amino acid sequence: CASSIRDSDEKLFF.

This clonotype turned up a few times. The chain carries TRBV11-2 and TRBJ2-4, with D maybe TRBD1 (6 bases). The CDR3 sequence is 16 residues long. V dropped 5 bases and J dropped 2 bases, with 16 bases sitting between them. CDR1 SGHAT and CDR2 FQNNGV come from the germline V gene. CDR3 DNA: TGTGCCAGCAGCAGACAGAGGACAGTTTCCAAAAACATTCAGTACTTC. Residues: CASSRQRTVSKNIQYF. Full variable domain (rest looked up from reference TRBV11-2 and TRBJ2-4): EAGVAQSPRYKIIEKRQSVAFWCNPISGHATLYWYQQILGQGPKLLIQFQNNGVVDDSQLPKDRFSAERLKGVDSTLKIQPAKLEDSAVYLCASSRQRTVSKNIQYFGAGTRLSVL.

The chain couples TRBV19 to TRBJ2-5; D remains unclear. CDR1 LNHDA and CDR2 SQIVND come from the germline V gene (reference sequence). Trimming shortened V by 3 bases and J by 7 bases, and 15 bases separated the two germline ends. This CDR3 has 14 amino acids. The CDR3 DNA follows: TGTGCCAGTAGTATCCGCTACGCAGAAGGGACCCAGTACTTC. Amino acid sequence: CASSIRYAEGTQYF. Complete variable domain (other parts from reference TRBV19 and TRBJ2-5): DGGITQSPKYLFRKEGQNVTLSCEQNLNHDAMYWYRQDPGQGLRLIYYSQIVNDFQKGDIAEGYSVSREKKESFPLTVTSAQKNPTAFYLCASSIRYAEGTQYFGPGTRLLVL.

This clonotype was found many times. The rearrangement links TRBV11-2 to TRBJ2-5; perhaps D is TRBD1 or TRBD2 (5 bases each). CDR3 length equals 15 residues. Germline V gene sequence: CDR1 SGHAT, CDR2 FQNNGV. Trimming took off 1 base at V and 5 bases at J, with 14 bases between the two ends. CDR3 sequence reads: CASSLVGVRGETQYF. The CDR3 DNA sequence: TGTGCCAGCAGCTTAGTTGGGGTGAGGGGTGAGACCCAGTACTTC.

This rearrangement joins TRBV7-2 to TRBJ2-3, with unresolved D. The CDR3 totals 13 residues. Germline V lookup: CDR1 SGHTA, CDR2 FQGNSA. V lost 6 bases and J 3 bases, leaving 10 bases between the germline ends. The CDR3 is CASRLPQTDTQYF. The CDR3 DNA sequence: TGTGCCAGCAGGCTACCCCAGACAGATACGCAGTATTTT.

This clonotype was detected many times. This chain connects TRBV7-9 to TRBJ2-7; D is ambiguous. This CDR3 is 14 amino acids long. CDR1 is SEHNR, CDR2 FQNEAQ, per germline (reference sequence). Trimming removed 5 bases at V and 0 bases at J, with 11 bases between. In DNA form, the CDR3 reads TGTGCCAGCAGCCCGAGAATGAACTCCTACGAGCAGTACTTC. It specifies CASSPRMNSYEQYF.

This chain joins TRBV29-1 and TRBJ2-2; D is unresolved. Trimming stripped 4 bases from V and 6 bases from J, with 9 bases between. Germline V gives CDR1 SQVTM, CDR2 ANQGSEA. This CDR3 contains 12 residues. Written as DNA, the CDR3 is TGCAGCGTTGTGAAGTCAGCCGGGGAGCTGTTTTTT. It codes for CSVVKSAGELFF.

This clonotype turned up a few times. The gene calls are TRBV7-9 and TRBJ2-7; TRBD2 is a possible D gene (6 bases). Between the trimmed V and J ends, which lost 6 bases and 5 bases, there was a span of 14 bases. Germline V gene sequence: CDR1 SEHNR, CDR2 FQNEAQ (reference sequence). The CDR3 extends over 13 amino acids. CDR3 in amino acids: CASSQSAGNEQYF. CDR3 bases: TGTGCCAGCAGTCAATCGGCGGGGAACGAGCAGTACTTC.

This clonotype has at least ten counts. The chain links TRBV3-2 to TRBJ1-2. TRBV3-2 is flagged as a pseudogene. This CDR3 has 17 residues. In nucleotides, the CDR3 is TGTGCCAGCAGCCAAGATCTTGGGTCCTCCGTTGGGATTGGCTACACCTTC. This sequence encodes CASSQDLGSSVGIGYTF.

V and J are TRBV4-2 and TRBJ2-7; 9 bases fit TRBD2. V gave up 3 bases and J gave up 3 bases; unmatched junction bases: 12. CDR1 and CDR2 (germline): LGHNA, YNFKEQ. The length of the CDR3 is 17 residues. CDR3 sequence reads: CASSHALAGREDYEQYF. CDR3 nucleotide sequence: TGTGCCAGCAGCCATGCCCTAGCGGGACGCGAAGACTACGAGCAGTACTTC.

This clonotype was counted many times. V and J are TRBV6-5 and TRBJ1-1; no clear D. Germline V CDR1 and CDR2: MNHEY, SVGAGI. The CDR3 sequence is 11 residues long. Deletions cut 8 bases from V and 0 bases from J, with 4 bases between. The CDR3 loop reads CASYLNTEAFF. In DNA form, the CDR3 reads TGTGCCAGCTATTTGAACACTGAAGCTTTCTTT.

This clonotype came up a few times. The gene calls are TRBV7-9 and TRBJ2-7, with D possibly matching TRBD1 (5 bases). Germline lookup yields CDR1 SEHNR and CDR2 FQNEAQ (reference sequence). Trimming removed 5 bases from V and 2 bases from J, with 19 bases in between. The CDR3 loop spans 16 amino acids. As DNA, the CDR3 is TGTGCCAGCAGCACCCCCGGACATACACCCACCTACGAGCAGTACTTC. It encodes CASSTPGHTPTYEQYF.

The chain links TRBV5-6 to TRBJ2-6; D assignment may be TRBD1 or TRBD2 (5 bases each). CDR3 length: 19 residues. Germline CDR1 is SGHDT and CDR2 is YYEEEE. V was clipped by 3 bases and J by 0 bases, with 19 bases between them. CDR3 nucleotide sequence: TGTGCCAGCAGCTCCCTCCTGGTTGGGACCGGCTCTGGGGCCAACGTCCTGACTTTC. Translated: CASSSLLVGTGSGANVLTF.

This clonotype was picked up many times. This chain uses TRBV24-1 with TRBJ1-5; 9 bases agree with TRBD1. This CDR3 contains 15 residues. The ends lost 6 bases at V and 4 bases at J; junction bases unmatched: 6. Germline lookup yields CDR1 KGHDR and CDR2 SFDVKD. The CDR3 region is CATSKPGQGNQPQHF. The DNA of the CDR3 is TGTGCCACCAGTAAACCGGGACAGGGAAATCAGCCCCAGCATTTT.

This clonotype appeared many times. The chain recombines TRBV5-1 with TRBJ2-2; D is possibly TRBD2 (6 bases). The CDR3 is made up of 15 amino acids. CDR1 and CDR2 (germline): SGHRS, YFSETQ. The V end lost 2 bases, the J end lost 4 bases, and 12 bases lay between the germline ends. CDR3 nucleotides: TGCGCCAGCAGCTTAGCTAGCGCAGGCACCGGGGAGCTGTTTTTT. This encodes CASSLASAGTGELFF.